This is a list of T cell receptor beta chains from one sample in a study of cytomegalovirus exposure and HLA in healthy donors. The repertoire was sequenced with immunoSEQ multiplex PCR; TCRdb's copy has only in-frame clones and lacks some. The sample lists over 95,000 clones, about 70% seen once, with more than 10% in the top ten. Sample: PBMCs. Receptors were obtained from a woman aged 40 to 50 in good health and CMV-seropositive. Both conserved end residues are part of each CDR3. D genes are given only for firm matches. Where a row states a size, it is once, few, many or the class of an expanded clone; other rows omit it.

size	D	V	J	CDR3	DNA
-	-	TRBV7-7	TRBJ2-5	CASSLVGGAETQYF	TGTGCCAGCAGCTTAGTTGGGGGCGCGGAGACCCAGTACTTC
-	-	TRBV11-2	TRBJ2-5	CASSFAGVETQYF	TGTGCCAGCAGCTTCGCAGGGGTAGAGACCCAGTACTTC
once	-	TRBV2	TRBJ2-7	CAEFYEQYF	TGTGCCGAGTTCTACGAGCAGTACTTC
-	TRBD2	TRBV4-1	TRBJ2-7	CASSQDASGNLYEQYF	TGCGCCAGCAGCCAAGATGCTAGCGGGAACCTCTACGAGCAGTACTTC
-	-	TRBV6-1	TRBJ1-1	CASRRQNTEAFF	TGTGCCAGCAGGCGACAGAACACTGAAGCTTTCTTT
-	TRBD1	TRBV15	TRBJ1-5	CATSRGGFRRGLSNQPQHF	TGTGCCACCAGCAGAGGAGGGTTTAGGAGGGGGCTAAGCAATCAGCCCCAGCATTTT
few	TRBD2	TRBV7-9	TRBJ2-5	CASSLGGGLQETQYF	TGTGCCAGCAGCTTAGGTGGGGGACTACAAGAGACCCAGTACTTC
-	-	TRBV18	TRBJ2-7	CASSPQGGANPTYEQYF	TGTGCCAGCTCACCGCAAGGGGGGGCGAACCCCACCTACGAGCAGTACTTC
-	-	TRBV9	TRBJ2-5	CASSVLEGTQYF	TGTGCCAGCAGCGTGTTGGAGGGGACCCAGTACTTC
-	-	TRBV5-1	TRBJ2-7	CASSLEARGAREQYF	TGCGCCAGCAGCTTGGAAGCGCGGGGAGCGCGGGAGCAGTACTTC
-	-	TRBV30	TRBJ2-1	CAWNGGQGEQFF	TGTGCCTGGAACGGGGGGCAAGGTGAGCAGTTCTTC
-	-	TRBV30	TRBJ2-1	CAWSVSATYNEQFF	TGTGCCTGGAGTGTCTCAGCGACCTACAATGAGCAGTTCTTC
-	-	TRBV7-6	TRBJ1-5	CASSLMGAQPQHF	TGTGCCAGCAGCTTAATGGGGGCTCAGCCCCAGCATTTT
-	-	TRBV7-2	TRBJ2-3	CASSSTGGGTDTQYF	TGTGCCAGCAGCTCAACAGGGGGGGGCACAGATACGCAGTATTTT
-	-	TRBV10-3	TRBJ1-2	CAISESDSYYGYTF	TGTGCCATCAGTGAGTCGGACAGCTACTATGGCTACACCTTC
-	-	TRBV19	TRBJ1-1	CASRRDLNTEAFF	TGTGCCAGTAGGCGGGACCTTAACACTGAAGCTTTCTTT
few	-	TRBV2	TRBJ1-2	CASAPSDPRVGYGYTF	TGTGCCAGCGCGCCTAGCGACCCCAGGGTAGGGTATGGCTACACCTTC
-	TRBD1	TRBV7-2	TRBJ2-2	CASSLRDRNTGELFF	TGTGCCAGCAGCTTACGGGACAGAAACACCGGGGAGCTGTTTTTT
-	-	TRBV18	TRBJ1-1	CASSPQAANGAFF	TGTGCCAGCTCACCACAGGCAGCGAACGGAGCTTTCTTT
-	TRBD2	TRBV7-6	TRBJ2-1	CASSLGTGGDFYNEQFF	TGTGCCAGCAGCTTAGGTACGGGGGGGGATTTCTACAATGAGCAGTTCTTC
once	TRBD1	TRBV29-1	TRBJ2-7	CSPRTGLSGEQYF	TGCAGCCCGAGGACAGGGTTATCGGGCGAGCAGTACTTC
once	TRBD1	TRBV5-4	TRBJ2-3	CASSWEWDRTDTQYF	TGTGCCAGCAGCTGGGAGTGGGACAGAACAGATACGCAGTATTTT
-	-	TRBV27	TRBJ1-1	CASSYRAMNTEAFF	TGTGCCAGCAGTTACAGGGCCATGAACACTGAAGCTTTCTTT
once	TRBD1	TRBV6-6	TRBJ2-5	CASSNSGQGGGETQYF	TGTGCCAGCAGTAACTCGGGACAGGGAGGGGGAGAGACCCAGTACTTC
-	TRBD1	TRBV9	TRBJ2-3	CASSRGDRGRDTQYF	TGTGCCAGCAGCCGGGGGGACAGGGGGAGAGATACGCAGTATTTT
-	-	TRBV5-6	TRBJ2-1	CASSLVLSSDEQFF	TGTGCCAGCAGCTTGGTGCTATCGAGCGATGAGCAGTTCTTC
-	TRBD1	TRBV7-2	TRBJ1-1	CASSLVGTGYAFF	TGTGCCAGCAGCTTAGTCGGGACAGGGTACGCTTTCTTT
-	TRBD1	TRBV25-1	TRBJ1-3	CASSDTGASRNTIYF	TGTGCCAGCAGTGACACAGGGGCCTCTCGGAACACCATATATTTT
-	-	TRBV9	TRBJ1-2	CASSVMGLSYGYTF	TGTGCCAGCAGCGTAATGGGGCTCAGCTATGGCTACACCTTC
-	-	TRBV2	TRBJ1-1	CASSEAGRPNEAFF	TGTGCCAGCAGTGAAGCGGGGAGGCCGAATGAAGCTTTCTTT
-	-	TRBV6-1	TRBJ1-5	CASSGSSYSNQPQHF	TGTGCCAGCAGTGGGAGTTCCTATAGCAATCAGCCCCAGCATTTT
-	-	TRBV7-9	TRBJ1-1	CASSLTDSYTEAFF	TGTGCCAGCAGCTTAACAGACAGCTACACTGAAGCTTTCTTT
-	-	TRBV30	TRBJ1-1	CAWSLSRNTEAFF	TGTGCCTGGAGTCTCTCCCGGAACACTGAAGCTTTCTTT
-	TRBD1	TRBV19	TRBJ1-5	CASTDGQGVFNQPQHF	TGTGCCAGTACCGACGGACAGGGGGTGTTTAATCAGCCCCAGCATTTT
-	-	TRBV7-7	TRBJ2-5	CASSLGGVQETQYF	TGTGCTAGCAGCTTAGGAGGCGTCCAAGAGACCCAGTACTTC
-	TRBD1	TRBV6-1	TRBJ1-5	CASSVQGGSNQPQHF	TGTGCCAGCAGTGTACAGGGGGGCAGCAATCAGCCCCAGCATTTT
-	-	TRBV10-3	TRBJ1-1	CAASTQGNTEAFF	TGTGCCGCTTCTACGCAGGGGAACACTGAAGCTTTCTTT
-	TRBD1	TRBV18	TRBJ2-7	CASSPGTGPYEQYF	TGTGCCAGCTCCCCCGGGACAGGGCCCTACGAGCAGTACTTC
-	TRBD1	TRBV6-1	TRBJ1-4	CASSDWTGDNEKLFF	TGTGCCAGCAGTGATTGGACAGGGGACAATGAAAAACTGTTTTTT
-	-	TRBV5-6	TRBJ1-1	CASSTRQSLGLLSEAFF	TGTGCCAGCAGTACCAGACAGTCCCTAGGTCTTTTATCTGAAGCTTTCTTT
-	-	TRBV21-1	TRBJ2-7	CASSKGTGRGEQYF	TGTGCCAGCAGCAAAGGGACAGGGAGGGGCGAGCAGTACTTC
-	TRBD1	TRBV6-6	TRBJ1-2	CASSSTGANYGYTF	TGTGCCAGCAGTAGTACAGGGGCAAACTATGGCTACACCTTC
-	TRBD1	TRBV2	TRBJ2-3	CASSAKAYSSTGRSTDTQYF	TGTGCCAGCAGTGCCAAAGCCTATTCATCGACAGGGCGCAGCACAGATACGCAGTATTTT
-	-	TRBV5-6	TRBJ2-5	CASSSGLIQETQYF	TGTGCCAGCAGCTCCGGACTGATTCAAGAGACCCAGTACTTC
-	TRBD1	TRBV10-2	TRBJ2-1	CASSETSGTGYNEQFF	TGCGCCAGCAGTGAGACCTCCGGGACAGGCTACAATGAGCAGTTCTTC
-	-	TRBV9	TRBJ1-1	CASSVDQNTEAFF	TGTGCCAGCAGCGTAGATCAGAACACTGAAGCTTTCTTT
-	TRBD1	TRBV2	TRBJ2-7	CASRVAWTGANPSSYEQYF	TGTGCCAGCAGGGTTGCCTGGACAGGGGCGAACCCTAGCTCCTACGAGCAGTACTTC
-	-	TRBV6-1	TRBJ1-5	CASSVIGTLYNQPQHF	TGTGCCAGCAGTGTTATCGGGACACTCTACAATCAGCCCCAGCATTTT
-	TRBD1	TRBV7-8	TRBJ1-3	CASSLRGTGVGRNTIYF	TGTGCCAGCAGCTTACGTGGGACAGGGGTAGGGAGGAACACCATATATTTT
-	TRBD1	TRBV6-1	TRBJ1-6	CASSESDRAASPLHF	TGTGCCAGCAGTGAATCGGACAGGGCCGCTTCACCCCTCCACTTT
-	TRBD1	TRBV6-1	TRBJ1-1	CASSGQGANTEAFF	TGTGCCAGCAGTGGACAGGGGGCGAACACTGAAGCTTTCTTT
few	TRBD2	TRBV7-9	TRBJ2-1	CASSFASGGPLEQFF	TGTGCCAGCAGCTTCGCTAGCGGGGGGCCGCTAGAGCAGTTCTTC
-	TRBD1	TRBV4-1	TRBJ1-5	CASSQDGQGHQPQHF	TGCGCCAGCAGCCAAGACGGACAGGGCCATCAGCCCCAGCATTTT
-	-	TRBV5-4	TRBJ2-1	CASSFTYNEQFF	TGTGCCAGCAGCTTCACCTACAATGAGCAGTTCTTC
-	TRBD1	TRBV13	TRBJ2-7	CASSNTGITRTGLHEQYF	TGTGCCAGCAGCAATACGGGTATCACGCGGACAGGGCTCCACGAGCAGTACTTC
-	-	TRBV6-1	TRBJ1-5	CASSGRSTAEPQHF	TGTGCCAGCAGTGGTCGGTCGACTGCGGAGCCCCAGCATTTT
-	-	TRBV2	TRBJ1-2	CASSEGQLYGYTF	TGTGCCAGCAGTGAAGGACAGCTCTATGGCTACACCTTC
few	-	TRBV19	TRBJ1-3	CASSLGDSGNTIYF	TGTGCCAGTTCCCTAGGGGACTCTGGAAACACCATATATTTT
-	TRBD1	TRBV18	TRBJ1-1	CASSPVGTGRMNTEAFF	TGTGCCAGCTCACCAGTGGGGACAGGGCGAATGAACACTGAAGCTTTCTTT
-	-	TRBV30	TRBJ1-3	CAWTQGTSGNTIYF	TGTGCCTGGACCCAAGGGACTTCTGGAAACACCATATATTTT